This T cell receptor (beta chain) came from a study of T cell responses to AZD1222 COVID-19 vaccine. Germline values: CDR1 LGHDT, CDR2 YNNKEL (reference sequence). The CDR3 totals 15 residues. V was pared by 0 bases and J by 7 bases, with 15 bases between. Repertoires were generated with immunoSEQ multiplex PCR, while TCRdb's copy carries only in-frame clones and drops some. The repertoire holds some 96,000 clones, with 88% as singletons. The J gene is TRBJ1-2, the V gene TRBV3-1 (or the pseudogene TRBV3-2); D is unclear. The sequencing used peripheral blood, collected on day 0 of AZD1222 vaccination. The TCR sequence derives from an adult in good health. CDR3: CASSQETIWRSGYTF. CDR3 coding DNA: TGTGCCAGCAGCCAAGAGACAATATGGCGCAGTGGCTACACCTTC.